One and the same sample provided the 26 T cell receptor beta chains below, sequenced in a study of cytomegalovirus exposure and HLA in healthy donors. The PCR used 60 Vbeta and 13 Jbeta primers. Some clones are missing from TCRdb's copy, which holds only in-frame ones; the method was immunoSEQ multiplex PCR. The sample includes 200,000 or so clones, about four fifths of them seen just once. The sequenced sample consisted of PBMCs. The receptor set was obtained from a woman in her twenties or thirties in good health and CMV-seropositive.

The rearrangement links TRBV7-8 to TRBJ1-1; 8 nucleotides match TRBD1. With 5 bases clipped from V and 1 base from J, the junction kept 9 bases outside the gene matches. The CDR3 extends over 16 amino acids. Per the germline V gene, CDR1 is SGHVS and CDR2 is FQNEAQ. In DNA form, the CDR3 reads TGTGCCAGCAGCCCAAACAGACAGGGGAGGAACACTGAAGCTTTCTTT. This translates into CASSPNRQGRNTEAFF.

This chain's CDR3 is CASSLALRQRGGLDEQFF. CDR3 nucleotides: TGTGCCAGCAGCTTAGCGCTCAGGCAGCGGGGGGGCCTGGATGAGCAGTTCTTC. V gene TRBV7-9 combines with J gene TRBJ2-1; 10 bases line up with TRBD2. Germline V CDR1 and CDR2: SEHNR, FQNEAQ (reference sequence). The CDR3 has 18 residues. The junction had 13 bases not matched to a gene; V was cut back by 0 bases and J by 8 bases.

This clone was observed a single time. The chain links TRBV27 to TRBJ1-5; D is ambiguous. Germline V gene sequence: CDR1 MNHEY, CDR2 SMNVEV (reference sequence). V lost 3 bases to trimming and J lost 3 bases, with 3 bases between them. The CDR3 extends over 12 amino acids. CDR3 protein: CASSFINQPQHF. As DNA, the CDR3 is TGTGCCAGCAGTTTCATCAATCAGCCCCAGCATTTT.

The V gene is TRBV5-6, the J gene TRBJ2-3, with unresolved D. In germline, CDR1 is SGHDT, CDR2 YYEEEE. The CDR3 is 13 residues long. V lost 4 bases and J lost 2, with 8 bases in between. CDR3 region: CASSLDNTDTQYF. CDR3 DNA: TGTGCCAGCAGCCTCGACAACACAGATACGCAGTATTTT. The full variable domain, with the rest looked up from reference TRBV5-6 and TRBJ2-3, is DAGVTQSPTHLIKTRGQQVTLRCSPKSGHDTVSWYQQALGQGPQFIFQYYEEEERQRGNFPDRFSGHQFPNYSSELNVNALLLGDSALYLCASSLDNTDTQYFGPGTRLTVL.

This clone was seen more than once but under ten times. The V gene is TRBV7-9, the J gene TRBJ1-1; TRBD1 matches at 8 bases. This CDR3 region has 14 residues. J gave up 3 bases and V 2 bases, and 2 bases lay outside the gene matches. Germline CDR1 SEHNR, CDR2 FQNEAQ (reference sequence). CDR3 nucleotide sequence: TGTGCCAGCAGCTTAAAGGGACAGGACACTGAAGCTTTCTTT. It yields the protein CASSLKGQDTEAFF.

This clone was recorded only once. The rearrangement joins TRBV7-9 to TRBJ2-7, with D maybe TRBD2 (6 bases). The CDR3 spans 15 residues. V lost 4 bases and J 0 bases, leaving 13 bases between the germline ends. Germline loops: CDR1 SEHNR, CDR2 FQNEAQ (reference sequence). The CDR3 region is CASSSKDYYSYEQYF. CDR3 sequence (DNA): TGTGCCAGCAGCTCCAAGGACTATTACTCCTACGAGCAGTACTTC.

This clone was recorded a few times. The genes are TRBV6-1 and TRBJ2-5; perhaps TRBD1 as D (6 bases). Germline lookup yields CDR1 MNHNS and CDR2 SASEGT. Trimming took off 4 bases at V and 2 bases at J, with 8 bases between the two ends. The length of the CDR3 is 13 residues. Written as DNA, the CDR3 is TGTGCCAGCAGTGGACAGGCTCAAGAGACCCAGTACTTC. Translating gives CASSGQAQETQYF.

The chain recombines TRBV6-5 with TRBJ2-1, with TRBD2 matching over 15 bases. Germline V gene data show CDR1 as MNHEY and CDR2 as SVGAGI. This CDR3 is 16 amino acids long. The V and J ends lost 2 bases and 7 bases, in that order; junction bases with no gene match: 3. CDR3 loop: CASSYPGTSGRNEQFF. The CDR3 DNA is TGTGCCAGCAGTTACCCCGGGACTAGCGGGAGGAATGAGCAGTTCTTC.

V gene TRBV11-2 combines with J gene TRBJ2-4; TRBD1 matches at 8 bases. J gave up 5 bases and V 5 bases, and 14 bases lay outside the gene matches. The CDR3 covers 17 residues. CDR1 is SGHAT and CDR2 is FQNNGV in the germline V gene. CDR3 in amino acids: CASSTLRTGSFENIQYF. CDR3 DNA sequence: TGTGCCAGCAGCACCCTTCGGACAGGGAGTTTCGAAAACATTCAGTACTTC.

The chain carries TRBV5-6 and TRBJ2-7, with TRBD1 as a possible D gene (6 bases). The CDR3 is 13 residues long. CDR1 and CDR2 (germline): SGHDT, YYEEEE. Trimming pared 0 bases from V and 3 bases from J, leaving 7 bases between. The CDR3 DNA follows: TGTGCCAGCAGCTTGGAACAGGGCTACGAGCAGTACTTC. Protein product: CASSLEQGYEQYF.

The chain has TRBV7-6 and TRBJ2-2; 8 bases are shared with TRBD2. With 1 base clipped from V and 3 bases from J, the junction kept 7 bases outside the gene matches. Germline-derived CDR1 and CDR2 are SGHVS and FNYEAQ. The CDR3 is made up of 17 amino acids. The CDR3 nucleotides are TGTGCCAGCAGCTTAGTTCTTGGACTAGCCCACACCGGGGAGCTGTTTTTT. It specifies CASSLVLGLAHTGELFF.

There are a few counts of this clone. The chain links TRBV19 to TRBJ1-5; 8 bases are shared with TRBD1. The CDR3 loop spans 15 amino acids. With 5 bases clipped from V and 6 bases from J, the junction kept 9 bases outside the gene matches. From germline, CDR1 is LNHDA and CDR2 SQIVND (reference sequence). The CDR3 loop reads CASSLGQGRSQPQHF. CDR3 DNA: TGTGCCAGTAGTTTAGGACAGGGAAGGAGTCAGCCCCAGCATTTT.

This rearrangement joins TRBV27 to TRBJ2-7; tentatively, D is TRBD2 (6 bases). The germline gives CDR1 MNHEY, CDR2 SMNVEV (reference sequence). The CDR3 is made up of 16 amino acids. Trimming removed 5 bases from V and 0 bases from J, with 17 bases in between. Here the CDR3 DNA reads TGTGCCAGCAGTGCCCGCCCGGGAGTCTACTCCTACGAGCAGTACTTC. Translated: CASSARPGVYSYEQYF.

Only a few counts were recorded for this clone. The chain recombines TRBV27 with TRBJ1-2; 7 bases fit TRBD1. The CDR3 is 16 amino acids. V was pared by 0 bases and J by 4 bases, with 8 bases of the junction left unmatched. Germline V gene lookup returns CDR1 MNHEY and CDR2 SMNVEV (reference sequence). As DNA, the CDR3 is TGTGCCAGCAGTTTATCTGGCCAAGGGGGCAGCTATGGCTACACCTTC. Amino acids: CASSLSGQGGSYGYTF.

The gene calls are TRBV13 and TRBJ2-7; 8 nucleotides align to TRBD1. This CDR3 contains 17 residues. Looked up from germline, CDR1 is PRHDT and CDR2 is FYEKMQ (reference sequence). The V segment lost 5 bases and the J segment 6 bases; nucleotides outside the gene matches: 18. CDR3 amino acids: CASSKRGRDRWYGEQYF. The CDR3 nucleotides read TGTGCCAGCAGCAAGAGGGGTCGGGACAGGTGGTATGGCGAGCAGTACTTC.

The chain links TRBV10-3 to TRBJ2-7; D call uncertain. This CDR3 comprises 11 residues. V was trimmed by 4 bases and J by 5 bases, leaving 6 bases between them. The germline gives CDR1 ENHRY, CDR2 SYGVKD. The CDR3 DNA reads as TGTGCCATCAGTGGGGCCGACGAGCAGTACTTC. It is translated as CAISGADEQYF.

This chain links TRBV19 with TRBJ2-3; TRBD2 matches 11 bases. CDR3 length: 17 residues. Germline lookup yields CDR1 LNHDA and CDR2 SQIVND (reference sequence). V lost 5 bases, J lost 3 bases, and 10 bases stayed unmatched. The CDR3 DNA sequence: TGTGCCAGTAGTGAGATGGCCCGACTAGCGGGGACAGATACGCAGTATTTT. Its translation is CASSEMARLAGTDTQYF.

This chain connects TRBV5-6 to TRBJ2-7, with a possible D match to TRBD1 (5 bases). The CDR3 length is 14 residues. Trimming shortened V by 0 bases and J by 6 bases, and 13 bases separated the two germline ends. Germline V gives CDR1 SGHDT, CDR2 YYEEEE. The CDR3 here is CASSLARRGLEQYF. DNA of the CDR3: TGTGCCAGCAGCTTGGCCCGAAGGGGCCTCGAGCAGTACTTC.

Only a few counts were recorded for this clone. This chain connects TRBV2 to TRBJ1-5; 9 nucleotides agree with TRBD1. There are 19 residues in the CDR3. Losses at the gene ends were 2 bases for V and 4 bases for J; bases not matched to a gene: 15. Germline loops: CDR1 SNHLY, CDR2 FYNNEI. The chain's CDR3 is CASSETPAEDRGRNQPQHF. The CDR3 DNA follows: TGTGCCAGCAGTGAAACCCCCGCGGAGGACAGGGGACGGAATCAGCCCCAGCATTTT.

The J gene is TRBJ2-1, the V gene TRBV5-4; maybe TRBD2 (5 bases). CDR1 is SGHNT and CDR2 is YYREEE in the germline V gene (reference sequence). Trimming shortened V by 1 base and J by 5 bases, and 13 bases separated the two germline ends. The CDR3 totals 15 residues. The CDR3 region is CASSLPGILDNEQFF. CDR3 nucleotide sequence: TGTGCCAGCAGCTTGCCCGGGATTTTAGACAATGAGCAGTTCTTC.

The chain couples TRBV9 to TRBJ2-3; no definite D call. The CDR3 spans 13 residues. V was pared by 0 bases and J by 4 bases, with 6 bases between. In germline, CDR1 is SGDLS, CDR2 YYNGEE. The CDR3 region has the DNA TGTGCCAGCAGCGTAGAACTGGCAGATACGCAGTATTTT. This encodes CASSVELADTQYF.

The rearrangement uses TRBV10-1 and TRBJ2-1; TRBD2 matches at 11 bases. The CDR3 length is 13 residues. CDR1 is WNHNN, CDR2 SYGVQD, per germline (reference sequence). Germline trimming cut 6 bases from V and 13 bases from J; bases unmatched to any gene: 8. Here the CDR3 DNA reads TGCGCCAGCAGGGAGGATAGCGGGGGGGATCAGTTCTTC. Its protein product is CASREDSGGDQFF.

The J gene is TRBJ2-1, the V gene TRBV10-1; D gene unclear. Germline-derived CDR1 and CDR2 are WNHNN and SYGVQD (reference sequence). The CDR3 is made up of 13 amino acids. Trimming pared 5 bases from V and 7 bases from J, leaving 12 bases between. This CDR3 is CASSPTPGNEQFF. CDR3 bases: TGCGCCAGCAGTCCAACACCGGGTAATGAGCAGTTCTTC.

The chain uses TRBV15 and TRBJ1-1, with 7 bases lining up with TRBD1. The CDR3 totals 13 residues. CDR1 LNHNV and CDR2 YYDKDF come from the germline V gene (reference sequence). Trimming cost V 6 bases and J 2 bases; bases outside gene matches: 3. In nucleotides, the CDR3 is TGTGCCACCAGTCGACAGGGTAACACTGAAGCTTTCTTT. This encodes CATSRQGNTEAFF. Using reference TRBV15 and TRBJ1-1 for the parts outside the CDR3, the full variable domain is DAMVIQNPRYQVTQFGKPVTLSCSQTLNHNVMYWYQQKSSQAPKLLFHYYDKDFNNEADTPDNFQSRRPNTSFCFLDIRSPGLGDTAMYLCATSRQGNTEAFFGQGTRLTVV.

The rearrangement links TRBV6-4 to TRBJ2-1; perhaps TRBD2 as D (7 bases). The CDR3 totals 14 residues. Trimming shortened V by 3 bases and J by 10 bases, and 16 bases separated the two germline ends. CDR1 is MRHNA and CDR2 is SNTAGT in the germline V gene. CDR3 region: CASSEFEGGREQFF. The DNA of the CDR3 is TGTGCCAGCAGTGAATTCGAGGGGGGGCGGGAGCAGTTCTTC.

J is TRBJ1-2 and V is TRBV6-1; no reliable D call. This CDR3 region has 13 residues. V lost 8 bases and J 7 bases, leaving 17 bases between the germline ends. Germline V gives CDR1 MNHNS, CDR2 SASEGT. The CDR3 nucleotides read TGTGCCAGCCGAGGTACCGTCTATAGTGGCTACACCTTC. Protein product: CASRGTVYSGYTF.